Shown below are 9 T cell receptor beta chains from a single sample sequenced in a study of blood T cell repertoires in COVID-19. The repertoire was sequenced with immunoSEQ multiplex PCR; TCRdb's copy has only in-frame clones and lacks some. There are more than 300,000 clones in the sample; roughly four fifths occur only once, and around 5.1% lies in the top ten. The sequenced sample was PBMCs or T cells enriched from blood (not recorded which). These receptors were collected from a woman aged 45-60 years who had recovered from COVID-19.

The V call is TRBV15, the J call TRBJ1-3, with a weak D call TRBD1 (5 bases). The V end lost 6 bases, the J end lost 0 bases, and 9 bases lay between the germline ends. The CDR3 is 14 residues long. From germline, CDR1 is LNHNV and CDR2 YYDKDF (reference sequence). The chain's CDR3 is CATSRRGSGNTIYF. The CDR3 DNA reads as TGTGCCACCAGTAGAAGGGGCTCTGGAAACACCATATATTTT.

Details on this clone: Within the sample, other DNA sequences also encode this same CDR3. CDR3 in amino acids: CASKTGANYGYTF. The CDR3 coding sequence is TGTGCCAGTAAGACAGGAGCTAACTATGGCTACACCTTC. The rearrangement uses TRBV19 and TRBJ1-2; perhaps TRBD1 as D (6 bases). V was shortened by 7 bases and J by 0 bases, with 9 bases between the two germline ends. The germline V gene has CDR1 LNHDA and CDR2 SQIVND (reference sequence). The CDR3 is made up of 13 amino acids.

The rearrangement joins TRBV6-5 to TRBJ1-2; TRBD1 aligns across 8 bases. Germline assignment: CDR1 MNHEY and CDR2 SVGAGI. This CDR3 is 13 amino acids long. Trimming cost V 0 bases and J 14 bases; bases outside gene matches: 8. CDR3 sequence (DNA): TGTGCCAGCAGTTACTCGAGGCAGGGGGCAGGAACCTTC. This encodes CASSYSRQGAGTF.

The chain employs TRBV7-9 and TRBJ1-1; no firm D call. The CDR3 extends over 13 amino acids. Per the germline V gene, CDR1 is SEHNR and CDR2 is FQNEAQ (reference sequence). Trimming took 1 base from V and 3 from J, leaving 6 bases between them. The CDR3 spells CASSLDGYTEAFF. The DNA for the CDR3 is TGTGCCAGCAGCTTAGACGGTTACACTGAAGCTTTCTTT.

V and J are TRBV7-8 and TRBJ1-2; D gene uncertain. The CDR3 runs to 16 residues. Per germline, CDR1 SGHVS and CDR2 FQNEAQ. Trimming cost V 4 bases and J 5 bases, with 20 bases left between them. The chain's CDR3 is CASSSSLGVLSYGYTF. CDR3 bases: TGTGCCAGCAGCTCCAGCCTGGGAGTTTTGAGTTATGGCTACACCTTC.

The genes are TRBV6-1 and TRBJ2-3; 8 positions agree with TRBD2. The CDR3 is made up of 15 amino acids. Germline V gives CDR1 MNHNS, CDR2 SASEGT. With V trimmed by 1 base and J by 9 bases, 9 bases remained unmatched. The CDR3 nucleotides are TGTGCCAGCAGTGAAGTGGCGGGGGGCTTGGACACGCAGTATTTT. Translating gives CASSEVAGGLDTQYF.

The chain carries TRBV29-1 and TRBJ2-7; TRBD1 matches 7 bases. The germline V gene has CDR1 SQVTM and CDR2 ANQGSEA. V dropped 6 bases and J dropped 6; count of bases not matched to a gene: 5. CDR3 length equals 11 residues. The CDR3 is CSVQTGSEQYF. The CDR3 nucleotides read TGCAGCGTCCAGACAGGGTCCGAGCAGTACTTC.

DNA of the CDR3: TGCAGTGCTAGAATGGGACTAGAGCAGTACTTC. This gives the protein CSARMGLEQYF. The chain couples TRBV20-1 to TRBJ2-7, with 7 nucleotides matching TRBD2. The CDR3 runs 11 residues. Trimming took 2 bases from V and 7 from J; bases not matched to a gene: 2. Germline lookup yields CDR1 DFQATT and CDR2 SNEGSKA (reference sequence).

The CDR3 sequence is CASSTDRDFTAGNTIYF. DNA for the CDR3: TGTGCCAGCAGTACCGACAGGGATTTTACTGCGGGAAACACCATATATTTT. The V and J genes are TRBV6-2 or TRBV6-3 and TRBJ1-3, with 7 bases lining up with TRBD1. The CDR3 has 17 amino acids. Germline V lookup: CDR1 MNHEY, CDR2 SVGEGT. Trimming cost V 5 bases and J 4 bases; bases outside gene matches: 14.